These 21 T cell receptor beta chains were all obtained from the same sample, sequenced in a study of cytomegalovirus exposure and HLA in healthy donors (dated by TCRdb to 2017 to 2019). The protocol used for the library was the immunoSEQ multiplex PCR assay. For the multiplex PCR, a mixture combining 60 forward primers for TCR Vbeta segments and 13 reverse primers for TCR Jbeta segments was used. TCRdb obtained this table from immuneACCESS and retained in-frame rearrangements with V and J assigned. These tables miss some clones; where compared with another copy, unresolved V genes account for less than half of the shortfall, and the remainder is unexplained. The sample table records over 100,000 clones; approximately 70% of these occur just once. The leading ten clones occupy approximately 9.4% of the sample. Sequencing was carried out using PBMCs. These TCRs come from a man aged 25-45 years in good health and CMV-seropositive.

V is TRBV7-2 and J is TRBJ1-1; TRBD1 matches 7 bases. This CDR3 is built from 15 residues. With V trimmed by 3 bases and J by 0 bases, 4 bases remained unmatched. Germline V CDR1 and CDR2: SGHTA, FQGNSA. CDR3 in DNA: TGTGCCAGCAGCTTGACAGGGAACATGAACACTGAAGCTTTCTTT. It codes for CASSLTGNMNTEAFF.

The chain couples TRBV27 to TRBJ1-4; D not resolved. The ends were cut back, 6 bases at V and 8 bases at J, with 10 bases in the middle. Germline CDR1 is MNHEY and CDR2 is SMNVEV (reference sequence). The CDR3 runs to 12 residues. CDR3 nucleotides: TGTGCCAGCAGAGCCCGAGAGGAAAAACTGTTTTTT. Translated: CASRAREEKLFF.

The CDR3 loop reads CASSERRGTNGYTF. CDR3 nucleotide sequence: TGTGCCAGCAGTGAACGCAGGGGTACGAATGGCTACACCTTC. This sequence joins TRBV2 and TRBJ1-2; a possible D gene is TRBD1 (6 bases). This CDR3 comprises 14 residues. V dropped 2 bases and J dropped 6 bases, with 13 bases sitting between them. Germline CDR1 and CDR2: SNHLY and FYNNEI.

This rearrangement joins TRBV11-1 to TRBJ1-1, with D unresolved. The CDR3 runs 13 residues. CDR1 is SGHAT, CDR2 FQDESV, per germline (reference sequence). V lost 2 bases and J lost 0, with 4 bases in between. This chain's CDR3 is CASSLQVNTEAFF. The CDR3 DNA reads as TGTGCCAGCAGCTTACAGGTGAACACTGAAGCTTTCTTT.

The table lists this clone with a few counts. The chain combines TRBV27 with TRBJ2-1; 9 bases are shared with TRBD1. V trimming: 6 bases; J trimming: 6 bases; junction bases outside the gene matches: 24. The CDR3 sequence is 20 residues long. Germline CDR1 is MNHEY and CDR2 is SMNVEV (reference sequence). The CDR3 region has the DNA TGTGCCAGCAGCTACTTAACCGGGACAGGGATACTAGTAATGGGCAATGAGCAGTTCTTC. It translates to CASSYLTGTGILVMGNEQFF.

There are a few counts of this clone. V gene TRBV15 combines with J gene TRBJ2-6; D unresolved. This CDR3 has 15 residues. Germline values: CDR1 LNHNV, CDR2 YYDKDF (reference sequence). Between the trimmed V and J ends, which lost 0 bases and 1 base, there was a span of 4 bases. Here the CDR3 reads CATSRDRSGANVLTF. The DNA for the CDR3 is TGTGCCACCAGCAGAGACAGGTCTGGGGCCAACGTCCTGACTTTC.

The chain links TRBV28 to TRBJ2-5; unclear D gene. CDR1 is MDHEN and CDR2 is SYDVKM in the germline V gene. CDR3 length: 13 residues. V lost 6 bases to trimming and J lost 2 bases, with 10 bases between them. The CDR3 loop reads CASSHELQETQYF. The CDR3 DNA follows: TGTGCCAGCAGCCATGAACTACAAGAGACCCAGTACTTC.

The CDR3 DNA reads as TGCGCCAGCAGCCCGACAGGTGAGAGCAATCAGCCCCAGCATTTT. Its translation: CASSPTGESNQPQHF. The chain couples TRBV5-1 to TRBJ1-5, with D maybe TRBD1 (6 bases). V dropped 4 bases and J dropped 1 base, with 12 bases sitting between them. The CDR3 covers 15 residues. Germline assignment: CDR1 SGHRS and CDR2 YFSETQ.

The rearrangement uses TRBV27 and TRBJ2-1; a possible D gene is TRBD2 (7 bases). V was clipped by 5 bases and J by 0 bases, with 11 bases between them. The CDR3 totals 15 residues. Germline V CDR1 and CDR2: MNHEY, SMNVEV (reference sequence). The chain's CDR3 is CASSRGASSYNEQFF. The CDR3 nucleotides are TGTGCCAGCAGTCGGGGGGCCAGCTCCTACAATGAGCAGTTCTTC.

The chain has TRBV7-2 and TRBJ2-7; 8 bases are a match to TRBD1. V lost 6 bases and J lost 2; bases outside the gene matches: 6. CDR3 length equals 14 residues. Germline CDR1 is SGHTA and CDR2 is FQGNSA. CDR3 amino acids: CASRQGAPTYEQYV. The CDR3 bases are TGTGCCAGCAGGCAGGGGGCCCCTACCTACGAGCAGTACGTC.

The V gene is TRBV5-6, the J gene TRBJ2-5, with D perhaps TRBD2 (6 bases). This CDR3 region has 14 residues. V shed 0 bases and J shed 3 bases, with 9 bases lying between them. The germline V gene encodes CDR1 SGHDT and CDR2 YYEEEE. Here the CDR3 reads CASSLVLAKETQYF. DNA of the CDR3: TGTGCCAGCAGCTTGGTTCTAGCGAAAGAGACCCAGTACTTC.

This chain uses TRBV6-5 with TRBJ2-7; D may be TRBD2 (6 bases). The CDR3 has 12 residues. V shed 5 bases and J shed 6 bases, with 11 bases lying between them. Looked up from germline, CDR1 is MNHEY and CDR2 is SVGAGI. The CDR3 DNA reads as TGTGCCAGCAGTATCGGGGGTGTCGAGCAGTACTTC. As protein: CASSIGGVEQYF.

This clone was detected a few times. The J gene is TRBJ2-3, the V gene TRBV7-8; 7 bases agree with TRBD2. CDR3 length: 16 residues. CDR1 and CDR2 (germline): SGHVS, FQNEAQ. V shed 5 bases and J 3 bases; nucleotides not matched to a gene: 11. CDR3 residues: CASSPAGGGSTDTQYF. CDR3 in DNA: TGTGCCAGCAGCCCCGCAGGCGGGGGATCAACAGATACGCAGTATTTT.

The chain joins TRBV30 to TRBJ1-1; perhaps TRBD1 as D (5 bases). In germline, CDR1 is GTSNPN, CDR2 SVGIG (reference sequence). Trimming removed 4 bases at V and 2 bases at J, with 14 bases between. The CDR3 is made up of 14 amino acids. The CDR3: CAWNRLGRNTEAFF. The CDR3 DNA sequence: TGTGCCTGGAACCGACTGGGGCGAAACACTGAAGCTTTCTTT.

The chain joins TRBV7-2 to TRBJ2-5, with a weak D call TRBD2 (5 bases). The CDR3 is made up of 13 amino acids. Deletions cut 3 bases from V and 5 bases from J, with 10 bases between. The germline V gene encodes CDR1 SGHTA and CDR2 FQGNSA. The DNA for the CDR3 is TGTGCCAGCAGCTTTGGAGCGGCCGAGACCCAGTACTTC. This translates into CASSFGAAETQYF. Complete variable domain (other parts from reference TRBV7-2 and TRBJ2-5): GAGVSQSPSNKVTEKGKDVELRCDPISGHTALYWYRQSLGQGLEFLIYFQGNSAPDKSGLPSDRFSAERTGGSVSTLTIQRTQQEDSAVYLCASSFGAAETQYFGPGTRLLVL.

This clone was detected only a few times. CDR3: CASTSYNEQFF. DNA of the CDR3: TGTGCCAGCACTTCCTACAATGAGCAGTTCTTC. The genes are TRBV2 and TRBJ2-1; D unclear. The CDR3 has 11 residues. Looked up from germline, CDR1 is SNHLY and CDR2 is FYNNEI. The V and J ends lost 7 bases and 1 base respectively, with 2 bases between them.

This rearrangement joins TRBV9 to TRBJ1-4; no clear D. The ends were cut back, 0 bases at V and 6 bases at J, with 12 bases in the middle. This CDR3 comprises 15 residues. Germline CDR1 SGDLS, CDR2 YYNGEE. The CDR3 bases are TGTGCCAGCAGCGTAGCGGGGAGGACGGATGAAAAACTGTTTTTT. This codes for CASSVAGRTDEKLFF. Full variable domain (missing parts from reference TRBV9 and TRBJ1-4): DSGVTQTPKHLITATGQRVTLRCSPRSGDLSVYWYQQSLDQGLQFLIQYYNGEERAKGNILERFSAQQFPDLHSELNLSSLELGDSALYFCASSVAGRTDEKLFFGSGTQLSVL.

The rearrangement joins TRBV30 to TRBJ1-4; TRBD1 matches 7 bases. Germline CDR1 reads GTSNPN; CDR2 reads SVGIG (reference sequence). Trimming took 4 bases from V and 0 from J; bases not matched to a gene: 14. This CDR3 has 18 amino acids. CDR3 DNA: TGTGCCTGGAAAGGCAGGGGGTTGGGGAAACCAACTAATGAAAAACTGTTTTTT. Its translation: CAWKGRGLGKPTNEKLFF.

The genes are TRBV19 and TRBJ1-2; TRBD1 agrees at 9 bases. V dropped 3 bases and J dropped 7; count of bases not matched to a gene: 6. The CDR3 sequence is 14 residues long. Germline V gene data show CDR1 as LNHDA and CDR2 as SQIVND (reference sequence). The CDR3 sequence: CASSIGTGRSGYTF. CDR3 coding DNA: TGTGCCAGTAGTATCGGGACAGGGCGCTCTGGCTACACCTTC.

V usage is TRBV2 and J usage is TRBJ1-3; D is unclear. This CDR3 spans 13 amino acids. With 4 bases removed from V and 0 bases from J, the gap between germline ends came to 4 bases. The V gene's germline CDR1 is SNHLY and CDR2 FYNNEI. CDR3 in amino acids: CASSGNSGNTIYF. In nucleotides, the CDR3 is TGTGCCAGCAGTGGTAACTCTGGAAACACCATATATTTT.

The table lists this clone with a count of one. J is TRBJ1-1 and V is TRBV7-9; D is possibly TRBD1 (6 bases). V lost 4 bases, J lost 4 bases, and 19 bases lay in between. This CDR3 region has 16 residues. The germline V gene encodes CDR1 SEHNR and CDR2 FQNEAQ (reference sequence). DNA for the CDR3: TGTGCCAGCAGCTCGCGCGGGGGCAGGGAGGGCACTGAAGCTTTCTTT. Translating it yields CASSSRGGREGTEAFF.